This TCR beta chain stems from a study of blood T cells in healthy people across ages (dated by TCRdb to about 2015). Describing the broader study: In model experiments, template switching captured about one uniquely barcoded TCR beta cDNA molecule for every two T cells. Age-related changes in TCR beta repertoire diversity were measured in the study by deep sequencing normalized with unique cDNA molecular identifiers. Four age groups were formed from the donors: young (average approximately 15 years), middle-aged (around 37), aged (roughly 58) and long-lived (around 82). To avoid experimental bias, donors of different ages were spread randomly across the sequencing lanes. The study analyzed two additional independent replicas of 1 million unique cDNA reads from the same blood draw for two donors, one aged 18 to 29 and one aged 80 or older.

Study-wide findings and limitations: Compared with the aged group, the long-lived group had more naive CD4+ T cells, fewer expanded clones and increased TCR diversity, suggesting age selection. Observed TCR beta diversity per million T cells fell roughly linearly with age, and a significant reduction was already apparent by age approximately 40. Estimates of total diversity based on one million sequenced T cells were regarded as lower bounds and as underestimates. The percentage of naive T cells measured by flow cytometry correlated strongly with observed TCR beta diversity. Since profiling was done on bulk unsorted PBMCs, naive and antigen-experienced compartments could not be conclusively compared. Because donor CMV infection status was unknown, age-related changes in expanded clonotypes were potentially confounded.

Preparation of the library involved 5' RACE. For sequencing, an Illumina HiSeq 2500 was employed. The second PCR ran for roughly 7 to 12 cycles and used a J-beta primer mix along with a sample-barcoded 5' primer. A unique molecular identifier was introduced onto each TCR beta cDNA molecule by a template-switch 5' adaptor carrying 12 random nucleotides. Each sample yielded at least 3 million CDR3-containing paired-end reads. First-strand cDNA was synthesized from all RNA with the Mint cDNA synthesis kit, primed by a TRBC-specific oligonucleotide. After uracil-DNA glycosylase treatment, a first 18-cycle PCR used universal primers M1SS and BC2_uni_R on all cDNA. For the original study's pipeline: For normalization, 1 million high-quality reads were randomly selected from each sample, with every read carrying a distinct molecular identifier. Instead of being binned into consensus sequences, reads with shared molecular identifiers were discarded. MiTCR, run with a Q25 quality threshold and the strictest error-elimination algorithm, handled CDR3 identification, clonotype clustering and error correction. A nonparametric unseen species model using Euler transformation provided a lower-bound estimate of total TCR beta diversity. Clones were called with MiXCR by TCRdb after fastp trimmed the public reads at Q25, and only in-frame beta chains were retained. Rows are unified per CDR3 protein, each entry keeping the most common DNA and genes. The V and J calls come from TCRdb's annotation, not from the publication. The sample table contains roughly 800,000 distinct CDR3 sequences; only one count was recorded for 53% of them. The ten top clones hold approximately 40% of the sample.

About this clonotype: The antigen it binds to is not known. Within one base of it there is no much larger clone, and no base qualities were kept.

The CDR3, cysteine through phenylalanine, is 15 amino acids long. This entry keeps only the CDR3 DNA: 45 bases, framed from base 1. The germline V gene provides CDR1 MNHEY and CDR2 SVGAGI. Deletion took 6 bases off V and 6 bases off J, with a span of 17 bases between the germline ends. The roughly 39 donors, aged 6 to 90 years, were systemically healthy Caucasian individuals from Russia. Approximately 10 milliliters of peripheral blood were collected from each donor into EDTA-treated Vacutainer tubes. Ficoll-Paque density-gradient centrifugation was used to isolate PBMCs, with at least 6 million obtained per sample. Trizol reagent was used to extract total RNA from PBMCs, with at least 6 micrograms per sample. For every donor, an aliquot of PBMCs went through flow cytometry to measure the percentages of naive CD45RAhigh/CD27high T cells.

The sample comprised blood. The V gene is TRBV6-5 and the J gene is TRBJ2-2; possibly the D gene is TRBD2, per 7 matching bases. This clonotype originated in a man older than 75 in good health. In nucleotides, the sequence is TGTGCCAGCAGCCCTAGGGGGGGCAAGTCCGGGGAGCTGTTTTTT. This translates into CASSPRGGKSGELFF.